This T cell receptor beta chain was identified in a study of post-analysis software for immune sequencing data. Overall study context: The patients showed relapsing-remitting, secondary progressive and progressive-relapsing multiple sclerosis courses. Overall study findings and caveats: Compared with controls, patients showed significantly lower normalized Chao1 diversity. Patients had higher frequencies than controls of five or six TRBV segments, including TRBV5-6, TRBV5-1 and TRBV20-1.

Details on this clonotype: No antigen is known for it.

Researchers reported that TCR beta cDNA libraries carried unique molecular identifiers. TCRdb reprocessed the PCR reads with MiXCR, giving one entry per CDR3 protein. The sample carries roughly 800,000 distinct CDR3 sequences, around 27% recorded once. This CDR3 comprises 14 residues. Trimming removed 3 bases from V and 0 bases from J, with 11 bases in between. Germline V gene lookup returns CDR1 DFQATT and CDR2 SNEGSKA (reference sequence). V gene TRBV20-1 combines with J gene TRBJ1-2, with D perhaps matching TRBD1 (5 bases). Input material: blood. The receptor comes from a girl aged 10-17 years with multiple sclerosis. CDR3 nucleotides: TGCAGTGCTAGGAGAGGGGCGGCTAACTATGGCTACACCTTC. This sequence encodes CSARRGAANYGYTF.